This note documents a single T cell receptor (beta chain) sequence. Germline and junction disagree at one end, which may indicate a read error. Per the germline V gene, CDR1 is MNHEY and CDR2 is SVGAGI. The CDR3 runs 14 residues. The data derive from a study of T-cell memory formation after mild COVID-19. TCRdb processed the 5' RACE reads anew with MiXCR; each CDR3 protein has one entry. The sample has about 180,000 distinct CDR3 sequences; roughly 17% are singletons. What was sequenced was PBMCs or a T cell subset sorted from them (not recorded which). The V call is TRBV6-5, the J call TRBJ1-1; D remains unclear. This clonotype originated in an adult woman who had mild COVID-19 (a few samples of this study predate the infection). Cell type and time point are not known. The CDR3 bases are TGTGCCAGCAGCCCCGATAGAACACTGACTCTCGCGGGCTTT. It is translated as CASSPDRTLTLAGF.